The sequence of this T cell receptor (beta chain) was determined in a study of T cell responses to AZD1222 COVID-19 vaccine. Findings and caveats of the study: Donors, mostly white British, included more females; clonal diversity was possibly underestimated. Elevations in Spike-specific TCR breadth and depth followed administration of two AZD1222 doses. Regions left unmutated in variants are reportedly the target of nearly half of spike-specific TCRs.

This clone was counted once. The antigen remains undetermined. The germline gives CDR1 MDHEN, CDR2 SYDVKM. V lost 6 bases to trimming and J lost 7 bases, with 10 bases between them. The CDR3 is made up of 12 amino acids. TCRdb's table, derived via immunoSEQ multiplex PCR, lists solely in-frame clones and lacks some. The repertoire holds about 76,000 clones, more than 70% seen once, with 9.5% to 13% in the top ten. This TCR derives from an adult in good health. The material sequenced was peripheral blood, taken on day 0 of AZD1222 vaccination. This chain connects TRBV28 to TRBJ1-5; D is undetermined. The CDR3 here is CASSVGRQPQHF. The CDR3 bases are TGTGCCAGCAGCGTCGGACGGCAGCCCCAGCATTTT.